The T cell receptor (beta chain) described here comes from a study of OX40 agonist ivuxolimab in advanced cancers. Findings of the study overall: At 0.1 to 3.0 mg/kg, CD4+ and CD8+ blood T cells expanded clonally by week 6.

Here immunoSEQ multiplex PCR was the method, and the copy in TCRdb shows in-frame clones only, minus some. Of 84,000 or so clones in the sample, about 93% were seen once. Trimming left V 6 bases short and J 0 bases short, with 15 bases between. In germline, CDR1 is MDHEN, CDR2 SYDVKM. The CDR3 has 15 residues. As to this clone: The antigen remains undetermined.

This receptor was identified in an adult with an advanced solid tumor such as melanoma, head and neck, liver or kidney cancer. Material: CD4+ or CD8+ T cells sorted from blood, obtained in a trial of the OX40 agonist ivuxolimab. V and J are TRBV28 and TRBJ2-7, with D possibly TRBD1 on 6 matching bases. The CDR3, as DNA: TGTGCCAGCAGAGTGACAGGCCTTCGCTCCTACGAGCAGTACTTC. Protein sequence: CASRVTGLRSYEQYF. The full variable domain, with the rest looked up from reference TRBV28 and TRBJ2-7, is DVKVTQSSRYLVKRTGEKVFLECVQDMDHENMFWYRQDPGLGLRLIYFSYDVKMKEKGDIPEGYSVSREKKERFSLILESASTNQTSMYLCASRVTGLRSYEQYFGPGTRLTVT.